Listed here are 9 T cell receptor beta chains from one sample, sequenced in a study of immune cell composition in non-small cell lung cancer. The data were produced by immunoSEQ multiplex PCR, yet TCRdb's version contains in-frame clones alone and is incomplete. The table records fewer than 20,000 clones, 77% of them present only once. Normal lung was sampled as far from the tumour as possible, at least 3 cm. These data were also filed under a second study, of CD4 T cells in lung cancer.

The specimen was non-adjacent lung tissue. The origin of the receptors is a human donor with non-small cell lung cancer.

The CDR3 loop is CASSVTPTGLTGELFF. The CDR3 nucleotides are TGTGCCAGCAGCGTCACCCCTACAGGGTTGACCGGGGAGCTGTTTTTT. This chain links TRBV9 with TRBJ2-2, with D tentatively TRBD1 (6 bases). CDR3 length equals 16 residues. Trimming took 2 bases from V and 5 from J, leaving 16 bases between them. The germline gives CDR1 SGDLS, CDR2 YYNGEE.

In DNA, the CDR3 is TGTGCCAGCAGTGAATATATGGGGGGTATATCTGAAGCTTTCTTT. Encoded protein: CASSEYMGGISEAFF. V and J are TRBV25-1 and TRBJ1-1, with D maybe TRBD1 (5 bases). Per germline, CDR1 MGHDK and CDR2 SYGVNS. Between the trimmed V and J ends, which lost 0 bases and 6 bases, there was a span of 14 bases. The CDR3 extends over 15 amino acids.

The rearrangement joins TRBV13 to TRBJ2-7, with TRBD1 as a possible D gene (6 bases). The CDR3 spans 14 residues. V lost 6 bases to trimming and J lost 2 bases, with 14 bases between them. Germline lookup yields CDR1 PRHDT and CDR2 FYEKMQ (reference sequence). CDR3 DNA sequence: TGTGCCAGCAGGATAGAAGGGACAACCTACGAGCAGTACTTC. It translates to CASRIEGTTYEQYF.

This clone came up a few times. The rearrangement joins TRBV7-9 to TRBJ2-7; 14 nucleotides agree with TRBD2. Losses at the gene ends were 0 bases for V and 3 bases for J; bases not matched to a gene: 7. The CDR3 is 18 residues long. Germline V gene data show CDR1 as SEHNR and CDR2 as FQNEAQ (reference sequence). The CDR3 region has the DNA TGTGCCAGCAGCTTAGCGGTGAGACTAGCGGGGGGGAACTACGAGCAGTACTTC. Its translation is CASSLAVRLAGGNYEQYF.

The chain recombines TRBV9 with TRBJ1-3; the match to TRBD1 covers 7 bases. Trimming cost V 1 base and J 0 bases; bases outside gene matches: 4. CDR1 is SGDLS, CDR2 YYNGEE, per germline. The CDR3 length is 16 residues. DNA of the CDR3: TGTGCCAGCAGCGTAAGGGCAGGGGGCTCTGGAAACACCATATATTTT. Translated: CASSVRAGGSGNTIYF. Drawing the rest from reference TRBV9 and TRBJ1-3, the complete variable domain is DSGVTQTPKHLITATGQRVTLRCSPRSGDLSVYWYQQSLDQGLQFLIQYYNGEERAKGNILERFSAQQFPDLHSELNLSSLELGDSALYFCASSVRAGGSGNTIYFGEGSWLTVV.

The V gene is TRBV7-2, the J gene TRBJ2-1; 10 bases are a match to TRBD1. Germline CDR1 is SGHTA and CDR2 is FQGNSA. There are 15 residues in the CDR3. Losses at the gene ends were 6 bases for V and 5 bases for J; bases not matched to a gene: 7. The CDR3, as DNA: TGTGCCAGCAGTGACAGGGGGCGGTCCCACAATGAGCAGTTCTTC. As protein: CASSDRGRSHNEQFF. The variable domain in full, with the rest retrieved from reference TRBV7-2 and TRBJ2-1, is GAGVSQSPSNKVTEKGKDVELRCDPISGHTALYWYRQSLGQGLEFLIYFQGNSAPDKSGLPSDRFSAERTGGSVSTLTIQRTQQEDSAVYLCASSDRGRSHNEQFFGPGTRLTVL.

The genes are TRBV19 and TRBJ2-1; TRBD2 agrees at 15 bases. From germline, CDR1 is LNHDA and CDR2 SQIVND (reference sequence). This CDR3 is 16 amino acids long. Trimming cost V 7 bases and J 7 bases; bases outside gene matches: 8. The CDR3 here is CASTPGTSGGWNEQFF. CDR3 nucleotide sequence: TGTGCCAGTACCCCCGGGACTAGCGGGGGGTGGAATGAGCAGTTCTTC.

V is TRBV10-3 and J is TRBJ2-2, with 8 bases identical to TRBD2. The CDR3 is 15 residues long. Per the germline V gene, CDR1 is ENHRY and CDR2 is SYGVKD. Unmatched junction bases numbered 5, after V lost 6 bases and J lost 2 bases. CDR3 nucleotide sequence: TGTGCCATCAGACCCGGGGGGGGCAACACCGGGGAGCTGTTTTTT. It is translated as CAIRPGGGNTGELFF.

The chain has TRBV9 and TRBJ2-2; 8 bases map to TRBD2. The CDR3 has 18 residues. After removal of 0 bases from V and 9 bases from J, the junction contained 16 bases not matched to a gene. Germline CDR1 and CDR2: SGDLS and YYNGEE. The CDR3 sequence is CASSVGALVAGSSRELFF. The CDR3 bases are TGTGCCAGCAGCGTAGGGGCCCTCGTAGCGGGGTCCTCCAGGGAGCTGTTTTTT. The variable domain in full, completed from reference TRBV9 and TRBJ2-2, reads DSGVTQTPKHLITATGQRVTLRCSPRSGDLSVYWYQQSLDQGLQFLIQYYNGEERAKGNILERFSAQQFPDLHSELNLSSLELGDSALYFCASSVGALVAGSSRELFFGEGSRLTVL.